The 17 T cell receptor beta chains below were found in one sample sequenced in a study of glioma-infiltrating T cells after dendritic cell vaccination. The assay was immunoSEQ multiplex PCR, and TCRdb's table has in-frame clones only and misses some. The sample records 55,000 to 70,000 clones, approximately 78% being singletons. The sequenced sample was blood, obtained before dendritic cell vaccination. These receptor sequences come from a human donor with glioblastoma.

The V gene is TRBV5-1, the J gene TRBJ2-3; D gene uncertain. Germline loops: CDR1 SGHRS, CDR2 YFSETQ. The CDR3 has 13 amino acids. The V end was cut by 0 bases, the J end by 2 bases, with 4 bases between. DNA of the CDR3: TGCGCCAGCAGCTTGGGGCCCACAGATACGCAGTATTTT. It specifies CASSLGPTDTQYF.

The chain employs TRBV28 and TRBJ2-7; TRBD2 aligns across 8 bases. Germline V lookup: CDR1 MDHEN, CDR2 SYDVKM. This CDR3 spans 13 amino acids. J gave up 4 bases and V 6 bases, and 5 bases lay outside the gene matches. CDR3 nucleotide sequence: TGTGCCAGCAGCCTTAGCGGGGATTACGAGCAGTACTTC. This gives the protein CASSLSGDYEQYF.

The V and J genes are TRBV15 and TRBJ2-7, with a weak D call TRBD1 (6 bases). Deletions cut 0 bases from V and 9 bases from J, with 18 bases between. The length of the CDR3 is 15 residues. Per germline, CDR1 LNHNV and CDR2 YYDKDF (reference sequence). Here the CDR3 reads CATSRDLSVGGRQYF. CDR3 bases: TGTGCCACCAGCAGAGATCTCAGTGTAGGGGGTCGGCAGTACTTC. Full variable domain (missing parts from reference TRBV15 and TRBJ2-7): DAMVIQNPRYQVTQFGKPVTLSCSQTLNHNVMYWYQQKSSQAPKLLFHYYDKDFNNEADTPDNFQSRRPNTSFCFLDIRSPGLGDTAMYLCATSRDLSVGGRQYFGPGTRLTVT.

The rearrangement joins TRBV4-2 to TRBJ1-5; no clear D. CDR1 is LGHNA and CDR2 is YNFKEQ in the germline V gene. Trimming left V 4 bases short and J 2 bases short, with 12 bases between. CDR3 length: 15 amino acids. The CDR3 region has the DNA TGTGCCAGCAGCCCAAGTGGAGACCGCAATCAGCCCCAGCATTTT. As protein: CASSPSGDRNQPQHF.

The genes are TRBV27 and TRBJ2-1, with 8 bases matching TRBD1. CDR3 length equals 15 residues. Germline V gene lookup returns CDR1 MNHEY and CDR2 SMNVEV (reference sequence). V shed 6 bases, J shed 1 base, and the junction held 5 bases outside the gene matches. CDR3 sequence reads: CASRLTGESYNEQFF. The CDR3 region has the DNA TGTGCCAGCAGACTGACAGGGGAGTCCTACAATGAGCAGTTCTTC.

In DNA, the CDR3 is TGTGCTAGTGGCCCCGGGACTAGCGTGTCGCCTAGCACAGATACGCAGTATTTT. Protein product: CASGPGTSVSPSTDTQYF. The rearrangement joins TRBV12-5 to TRBJ2-3; TRBD2 matches 10 bases. CDR1 is LGHNT, CDR2 FRNRAP, per germline. The J segment lost 0 bases and the V segment lost 6 bases, leaving 12 bases of the junction unmatched. CDR3 length: 18 amino acids.

V gene TRBV10-2 combines with J gene TRBJ1-6, with 7 bases identical to TRBD1. This CDR3 comprises 13 residues. The J segment lost 9 bases and the V segment lost 6 bases, leaving 5 bases of the junction unmatched. CDR1 and CDR2 from the germline V gene are WSHSY and SAAADI. The CDR3 region has the DNA TGCGCCAGCAGGGTAGGGGGCCCTTCACCCCTCCACTTT. Translation: CASRVGGPSPLHF.

V is TRBV29-1 and J is TRBJ1-2, with 8 nucleotides matching TRBD1. Looked up from germline, CDR1 is SQVTM and CDR2 is ANQGSEA. The CDR3 spans 13 residues. After removal of 5 bases from V and 7 bases from J, the junction contained 9 bases not matched to a gene. CDR3 DNA: TGCAGCGTTCAGGGGGCAGCCTCGGGTGGCTACACCTTC. This codes for CSVQGAASGGYTF.

The rearrangement joins TRBV28 to TRBJ2-3; D is unclear. V lost 5 bases and J lost 2, with 8 bases in between. The CDR3 length is 13 residues. Per the germline V gene, CDR1 is MDHEN and CDR2 is SYDVKM. The CDR3 sequence: CASSTYYTDTQYF. As DNA, the CDR3 is TGTGCCAGCAGTACCTACTACACAGATACGCAGTATTTT.

This chain joins TRBV9 and TRBJ2-5; TRBD2 aligns across 12 bases. Looked up from germline, CDR1 is SGDLS and CDR2 is YYNGEE. V trimming: 1 base; J trimming: 5 bases; junction bases outside the gene matches: 3. CDR3 length equals 15 residues. The CDR3 region is CASSVTSGGKETQYF. Written as DNA, the CDR3 is TGTGCCAGCAGCGTAACTAGCGGGGGGAAGGAGACCCAGTACTTC.

This clone was counted once. The chain carries TRBV20-1 and TRBJ1-1, with D possibly matching TRBD1 (5 bases). Germline CDR1 DFQATT, CDR2 SNEGSKA (reference sequence). CDR3 size: 11 residues. The ends were cut back, 5 bases at V and 10 bases at J, with 14 bases in the middle. The CDR3 DNA follows: TGCAGTGCTTCCGGGACTATAAGAGCTTTCTTT. Translation gives CSASGTIRAFF.

The chain recombines TRBV11-3 with TRBJ1-6; 8 nucleotides match TRBD1. The germline gives CDR1 SGHNT, CDR2 YENEEA. The CDR3 covers 14 residues. Trimming cost V 8 bases and J 5 bases; bases outside gene matches: 5. Here the CDR3 reads CASGDRGDNSPLHF. In nucleotides, the CDR3 is TGTGCCAGCGGAGACAGGGGCGATAATTCACCCCTCCACTTT.

The chain couples TRBV5-1 to TRBJ2-2; 10 bases align to TRBD1. Losses at the gene ends were 0 bases for V and 7 bases for J; bases not matched to a gene: 6. The CDR3 consists of 16 residues. The V gene's germline CDR1 is SGHRS and CDR2 YFSETQ. The CDR3 DNA follows: TGCGCCAGCAGCTTGGGACAGGGGGCAGTTAACGGGGAGCTGTTTTTT. This gives the protein CASSLGQGAVNGELFF. Complete variable domain (other parts from reference TRBV5-1 and TRBJ2-2): KAGVTQTPRYLIKTRGQQVTLSCSPISGHRSVSWYQQTPGQGLQFLFEYFSETQRNKGNFPGRFSGRQFSNSRSEMNVSTLELGDSALYLCASSLGQGAVNGELFFGEGSRLTVL.

The CDR3 DNA reads as TGCGCCAGCAGCCAAGATGCAGGCGGGGATACGCAGTATTTT. Its translation is CASSQDAGGDTQYF. The rearrangement joins TRBV4-1 to TRBJ2-3; possible D gene TRBD2, 5 bases. CDR3 length equals 14 residues. CDR1 is MGHRA and CDR2 is YSYEKL in the germline V gene. Between the trimmed V and J ends, which lost 0 bases and 6 bases, there was a span of 10 bases.

The chain is built from TRBV27 and TRBJ2-5; weak D call: TRBD1 (7 bases). V lost 8 bases to trimming and J lost 5 bases, with 15 bases between them. The CDR3 extends over 13 amino acids. Germline CDR1 reads MNHEY; CDR2 reads SMNVEV (reference sequence). The CDR3 sequence: CASQKQGRETQYF. The DNA for the CDR3 is TGTGCCAGCCAAAAACAGGGGAGGGAGACCCAGTACTTC.

In its sample, this clone was seen once. This sequence joins TRBV6-1 and TRBJ2-3; 10 positions agree with TRBD2. CDR1 is MNHNS, CDR2 SASEGT, per germline. V trimming: 3 bases; J trimming: 5 bases; junction bases outside the gene matches: 11. The CDR3 is made up of 17 amino acids. In DNA form, the CDR3 reads TGTGCCAGCAGTGATCACAGCGGGGGGGTTCCGAGAGATACGCAGTATTTT. Protein product: CASSDHSGGVPRDTQYF.

This chain connects TRBV6-6 to TRBJ1-2; 7 bases line up with TRBD1. CDR3 length: 16 amino acids. The V segment lost 5 bases and the J segment 3 bases; nucleotides outside the gene matches: 12. Germline lookup yields CDR1 MNHNY and CDR2 SVGAGI (reference sequence). The CDR3 DNA follows: TGTGCCAGCAGTAAGGGTTTTACAGGGGCGGACTATGGCTACACCTTC. Residues: CASSKGFTGADYGYTF.